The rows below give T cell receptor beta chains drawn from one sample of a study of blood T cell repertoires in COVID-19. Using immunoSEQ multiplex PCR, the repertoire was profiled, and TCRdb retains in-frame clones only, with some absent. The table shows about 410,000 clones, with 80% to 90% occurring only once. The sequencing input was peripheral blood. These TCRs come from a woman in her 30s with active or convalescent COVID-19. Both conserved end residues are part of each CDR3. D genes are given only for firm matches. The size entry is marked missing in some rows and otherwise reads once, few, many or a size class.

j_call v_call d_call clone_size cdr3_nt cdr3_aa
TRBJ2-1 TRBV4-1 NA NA TGCGCCAGCAGCCCCTCCCTCCGGAGCTCCTACAATGAGCAGTTCTTC CASSPSLRSSYNEQFF
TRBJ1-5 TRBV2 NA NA TGTGCCAGCAGTGGTTTCGACAGATTCAGGCAGCCCCAGCATTTT CASSGFDRFRQPQHF
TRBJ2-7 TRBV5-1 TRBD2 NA TGCGCCAGCGGCAGCGGGAGGGCCTACGAGCAGTACTTC CASGSGRAYEQYF
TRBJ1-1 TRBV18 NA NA TGTGCCAGCTCGTTTGTTCAAGGAGGGGACACTGAAGCTTTCTTT CASSFVQGGDTEAFF
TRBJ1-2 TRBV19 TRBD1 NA TGTGCCAGTCGAAATAACCATGGGACAGGGGTTGAAGGCTACACCTTC CASRNNHGTGVEGYTF
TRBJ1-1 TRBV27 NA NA TGTGCCAGCAGTTTATATTCGGGGTCGGTCACTGAAGCTTTCTTT CASSLYSGSVTEAFF
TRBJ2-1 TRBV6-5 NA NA TGTGCCAGCAGTTACACACCAGGGGCCTACAATGAGCAGTTCTTC CASSYTPGAYNEQFF
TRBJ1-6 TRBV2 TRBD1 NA TGTGCCAGCAGTACCCAGGGACAGGGGGCCGGTTCACCCCTCCACTTT CASSTQGQGAGSPLHF
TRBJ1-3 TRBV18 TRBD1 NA TGTGCCAGCTCTTTCTGGGACAGGGCAAAGGATGGAAACACCATATATTTT CASSFWDRAKDGNTIYF
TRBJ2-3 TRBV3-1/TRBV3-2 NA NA TGTGCCAGCAGCCAAGACTGGGGGGGCAGCACAGATACGCAGTATTTT CASSQDWGGSTDTQYF
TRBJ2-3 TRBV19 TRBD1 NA TGTGCCAGTAGCGATAGGACAGGCCTGACAGGCACAGATACGCAGTATTTT CASSDRTGLTGTDTQYF
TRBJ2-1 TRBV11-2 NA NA TGTGCCAGCAGCTTAGATCTATGGGGGGTCTCCTACAATGAGCAGTTCTTC CASSLDLWGVSYNEQFF
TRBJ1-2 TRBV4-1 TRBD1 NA TGCGCCAGCATCCTACAGCAAGGGGGCGCGAATGGCTACACCTTC CASILQQGGANGYTF
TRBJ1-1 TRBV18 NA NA TGTGCCAGCTCACCTGCCTTACAAGGGGGGGGCGACAAAGCTTTCTTT CASSPALQGGGDKAFF
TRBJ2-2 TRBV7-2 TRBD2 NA TGTGCCAGCAGCTTAAACAGCGGGGGAGACACCGGGGAGCTGTTTTTT CASSLNSGGDTGELFF
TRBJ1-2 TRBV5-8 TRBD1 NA TGTGCCAGCAGCTTGGTAGACAGGGGCGCAGTTTATGGCTACACCTTC CASSLVDRGAVYGYTF
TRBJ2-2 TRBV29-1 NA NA TGCAGCGTCGGAGCGGGCGCGGAAGTGAACACCGGGGAGCTGTTTTTT CSVGAGAEVNTGELFF
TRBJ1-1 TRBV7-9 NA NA TGTGCCAGCAGCTTAGTGCCGGGGTGGACTGAAGCTTTCTTT CASSLVPGWTEAFF
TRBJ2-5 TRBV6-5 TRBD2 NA TGTGCCAGCAGTTCGGGACTAGATGGAGAGACCCAGTACTTC CASSSGLDGETQYF
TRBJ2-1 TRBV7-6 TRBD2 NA TGTGCCAGCAGCTCGACTAGCGCGAGCTCCTACAATGAGCAGTTCTTC CASSSTSASSYNEQFF
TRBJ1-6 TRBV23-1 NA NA TGCGCCAGCAGTCAATCTGGGGGACAAATAAGCTCCTATAATTCACCCCTCCACTTT CASSQSGGQISSYNSPLHF
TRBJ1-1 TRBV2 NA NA TGTGCCAGCAGCGGACAACTTGGTACTGAAGCTTTCTTT CASSGQLGTEAFF
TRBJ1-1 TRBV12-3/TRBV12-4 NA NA TGTGCCAGCAGTTACAGGGATACTGAAGCTTTCTTT CASSYRDTEAFF
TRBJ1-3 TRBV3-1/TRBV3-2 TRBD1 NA TGTGCCAGCAGCCTTGACAGGGTCGGGGGAAACACCATATATTTT CASSLDRVGGNTIYF
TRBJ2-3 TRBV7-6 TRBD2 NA TGTGCCAGCAGCTCGACTAGCGGGAGCTACACAGATACGCAGTATTTT CASSSTSGSYTDTQYF
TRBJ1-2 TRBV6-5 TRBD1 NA TGTGCCAGCACCACAACAGGGGGCAACTATGGCTACACCTTC CASTTTGGNYGYTF
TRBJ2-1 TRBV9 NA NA TGTGCCAGCAGCGCCGCTTATCATTGGGGGGATGAGCAGTTCTTC CASSAAYHWGDEQFF
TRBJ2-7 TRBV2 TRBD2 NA TGTGCCAGCATATTCGGGAGGCTGGGGGAGCAGTACTTC CASIFGRLGEQYF
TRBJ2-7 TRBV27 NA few TGTGCCAGCAGTTTCGCAGGAACCTACGAGCAGTACTTC CASSFAGTYEQYF
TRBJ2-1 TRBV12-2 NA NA TGTGCAAGGTCGCGTCGGAGTGAGCAGTTCTTC CARSRRSEQFF
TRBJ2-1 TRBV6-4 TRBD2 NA TGTGCCAGCAGTGACGGAGCGGGAGGGTTTTCGGAGCAGTTCTTC CASSDGAGGFSEQFF
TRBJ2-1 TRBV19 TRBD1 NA TGTGCCAGTAGGACCTGGGACGGGGACAGGGGTCCGTTCTTC CASRTWDGDRGPFF
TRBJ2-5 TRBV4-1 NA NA TGCGCCAGCAGCCAGGATATAACTAATGCCCAGTACTTC CASSQDITNAQYF
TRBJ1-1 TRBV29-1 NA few TGCAGCGTTTTACAGGGGAACACTGAAGCTTTCTTT CSVLQGNTEAFF
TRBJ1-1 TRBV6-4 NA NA TGTGCCAGCAGTGAATACGGGTACACTGAAGCTTTCTTT CASSEYGYTEAFF
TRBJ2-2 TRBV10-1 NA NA TGCGCCAGCAGTGACCCGCAGGGCCCCGCCACCGGGGAGCTGTTTTTT CASSDPQGPATGELFF
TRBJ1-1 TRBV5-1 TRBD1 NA TGCGCCAGCAACTCGGGACAGGGACCTCCGAACACTGAAGCTTTCTTT CASNSGQGPPNTEAFF
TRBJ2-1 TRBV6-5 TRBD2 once TGTGCCAGCACCGATAGCGGGAGCTCCTACAATGAGCAGTTCTTC CASTDSGSSYNEQFF
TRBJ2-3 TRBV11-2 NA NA TGTGCCAGCAGCTTAGTCGGCGGGGGCAGCACAGATACGCAGTATTTT CASSLVGGGSTDTQYF
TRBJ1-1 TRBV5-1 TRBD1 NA TGCGCCAGCAGCCTTGCCGGGACAGCGAACACTGAAGCTTTCTTT CASSLAGTANTEAFF
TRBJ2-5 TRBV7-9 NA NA TGTGCCAGCAGCTTAGTGACAGGCCAAGAGACCCAGTACTTC CASSLVTGQETQYF
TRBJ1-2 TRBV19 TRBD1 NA TGTGCCAGTAGTATGACAGGGGGCAGTGAGGGCTACACCTTC CASSMTGGSEGYTF
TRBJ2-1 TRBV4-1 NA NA TGCGCCAGCAGCCAAGTGATAGCGCTGAGCTCCTACAATGAGCAGTTCTTC CASSQVIALSSYNEQFF
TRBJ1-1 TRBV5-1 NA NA TGCGCCAGCAGCTTGGCCGAATCGGAACCGGGGAACACTGAAGCTTTCTTT CASSLAESEPGNTEAFF
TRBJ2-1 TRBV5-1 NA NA TGCGCCAGCAGCGCATGGACAGATCACAATGAGCAGTTCTTC CASSAWTDHNEQFF
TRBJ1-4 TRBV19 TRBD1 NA TGTGCCAGTAGTACACAGGGACAGTTTAATGAAAAACTGTTTTTT CASSTQGQFNEKLFF
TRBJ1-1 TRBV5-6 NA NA TGTGCCAGCAGCTTGGTCCGAAGCCCCGAGGACACTGAAGCTTTCTTT CASSLVRSPEDTEAFF
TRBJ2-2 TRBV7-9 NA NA TGTGCCAGCACCGTATCAGGGGACACCGGGGAGCTGTTTTTT CASTVSGDTGELFF
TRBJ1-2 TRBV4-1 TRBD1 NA TGCGCCAGCAGCCAAGATGGGACAGGGGGCGCCTATGGCTACACCTTC CASSQDGTGGAYGYTF
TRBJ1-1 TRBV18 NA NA TGTGCCAGCTCACCACGTGCGGGAAACACTGAAGCTTTCTTT CASSPRAGNTEAFF
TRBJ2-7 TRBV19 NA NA TGTGCCAGTAGTACAGCCCAGGGCGGAAGCTACGAGCAGTACTTC CASSTAQGGSYEQYF
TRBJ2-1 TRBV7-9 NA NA TGTGCCTGTGCAATAGGGGGGGTGGCGGAGAGCTCCTACAATGAGCAGTTCTTC CACAIGGVAESSYNEQFF
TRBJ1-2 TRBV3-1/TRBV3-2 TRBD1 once TGTGCCAGCAGCCACCAAATCGACAGGGGGCTCAGCTATGGCTACACCTTC CASSHQIDRGLSYGYTF